Each of the 8 T cell receptor beta chains below was sequenced from the same sample in a study of blood T cell repertoires in COVID-19. TCRdb keeps only in-frame clones here, not all; method: immunoSEQ multiplex PCR. The profile covers about 230,000 clones, with 75% to 90% appearing a single time and more than 25% taken by the ten largest. Sequenced sample: peripheral blood. Receptors were obtained from a man aged 35 to 55 with acute or convalescent COVID-19.

J is TRBJ2-2 and V is TRBV9; no firm D call. The germline V and J ends were trimmed by 6 bases and 1 base, with 10 bases remaining between them. CDR1 is SGDLS and CDR2 is YYNGEE in the germline V gene. The CDR3 is 14 residues long. CDR3 in amino acids: CASNPSRNTGELFF. As DNA, the CDR3 is TGTGCCAGCAATCCCTCCCGGAACACCGGGGAGCTGTTTTTT.

V gene TRBV3-1 (or the pseudogene TRBV3-2) combines with J gene TRBJ1-1; maybe TRBD1 (6 bases). From germline, CDR1 is LGHDT and CDR2 YNNKEL (reference sequence). The CDR3 runs 14 residues. V lost 4 bases to trimming and J lost 4 bases, with 13 bases between them. The CDR3 nucleotides are TGTGCCAGCAGCCGGACCGACAGGAGCACTGAAGCTTTCTTT. It specifies CASSRTDRSTEAFF.

The chain recombines TRBV12-5 with TRBJ2-3; 7 bases map to TRBD2. The ends lost 7 bases at V and 3 bases at J; junction bases unmatched: 7. The CDR3 is made up of 14 amino acids. Per germline, CDR1 LGHNT and CDR2 FRNRAP. The CDR3 spells CASAWDYLTDTQYF. CDR3 bases: TGTGCTAGTGCCTGGGACTATCTTACAGATACGCAGTATTTT. The whole variable domain, filled in from reference TRBV12-5 and TRBJ2-3, reads DARVTQTPRHKVTEMGQEVTMRCQPILGHNTVFWYRQTMMQGLELLAYFRNRAPLDDSGMPKDRFSAEMPDATLATLKIQPSEPRDSAVYFCASAWDYLTDTQYFGPGTRLTVL.

J is TRBJ2-2 and V is TRBV27; D call uncertain. The CDR3 is made up of 18 amino acids. Germline V gene lookup returns CDR1 MNHEY and CDR2 SMNVEV (reference sequence). Trimming took off 5 bases at V and 1 base at J, with 20 bases between the two ends. This CDR3 reads CASSPLGTWRQNTGELFF. For the CDR3, the DNA is TGTGCCAGCAGTCCCCTGGGTACCTGGCGACAGAACACCGGGGAGCTGTTTTTT.

This sequence joins TRBV12-3 or TRBV12-4 and TRBJ1-2; no reliable D call. This CDR3 spans 12 amino acids. V lost 2 bases and J 6 bases, leaving 7 bases between the germline ends. CDR3 in DNA: TGTGCCAGCAGTTTATCCGGGGATGGCTACACCTTC. Residues: CASSLSGDGYTF.

J is TRBJ1-5 and V is TRBV21-1. TRBV21-1 is classified as a pseudogene. The CDR3 covers 13 residues. Here the CDR3 reads CASSKGVDQPQHF. Written as DNA, the CDR3 is TGTGCCAGCAGCAAAGGAGTTGATCAGCCCCAGCATTTT.

This clone came up once. The genes are TRBV27 and TRBJ2-7; a weak D match, TRBD1 (5 bases). CDR1 and CDR2 (germline): MNHEY, SMNVEV (reference sequence). The CDR3 spans 12 residues. Trimming shortened V by 8 bases and J by 5 bases, and 13 bases separated the two germline ends. The CDR3 DNA reads as TGTGCCAGCGTTTCAGGGTTTCACGAGCAGTACTTC. Protein product: CASVSGFHEQYF.

This clone was seen just once. The V call is TRBV15, the J call TRBJ2-3, with 12 bases aligning to TRBD2. CDR3 size: 19 residues. Germline V CDR1 and CDR2: LNHNV, YYDKDF (reference sequence). J lost 0 bases, V lost 0 bases, and 7 bases had no gene match. CDR3 in amino acids: CATSRDRSGTSGSTDTQYF. The CDR3 DNA is TGTGCCACCAGCAGAGATAGATCGGGGACTAGCGGGAGCACAGATACGCAGTATTTT.